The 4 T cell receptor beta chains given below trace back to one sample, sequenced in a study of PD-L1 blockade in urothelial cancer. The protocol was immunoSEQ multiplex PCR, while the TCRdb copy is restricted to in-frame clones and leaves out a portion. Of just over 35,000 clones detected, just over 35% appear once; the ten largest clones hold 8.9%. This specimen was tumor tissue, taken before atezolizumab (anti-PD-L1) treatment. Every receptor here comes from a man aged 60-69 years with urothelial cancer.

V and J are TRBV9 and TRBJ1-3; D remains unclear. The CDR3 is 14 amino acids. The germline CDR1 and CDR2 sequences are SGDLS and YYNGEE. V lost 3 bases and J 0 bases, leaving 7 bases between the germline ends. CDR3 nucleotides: TGTGCCAGCAGCGGTATAAGCTCTGGAAACACCATATATTTT. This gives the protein CASSGISSGNTIYF. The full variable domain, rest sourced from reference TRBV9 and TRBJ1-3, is DSGVTQTPKHLITATGQRVTLRCSPRSGDLSVYWYQQSLDQGLQFLIQYYNGEERAKGNILERFSAQQFPDLHSELNLSSLELGDSALYFCASSGISSGNTIYFGEGSWLTVV.

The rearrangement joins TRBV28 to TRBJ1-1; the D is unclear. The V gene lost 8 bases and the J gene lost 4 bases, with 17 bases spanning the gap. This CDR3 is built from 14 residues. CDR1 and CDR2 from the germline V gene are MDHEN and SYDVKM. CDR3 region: CASPSSRFSTEAFF. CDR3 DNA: TGTGCCAGCCCCTCGAGTCGTTTCTCCACTGAAGCTTTCTTT.

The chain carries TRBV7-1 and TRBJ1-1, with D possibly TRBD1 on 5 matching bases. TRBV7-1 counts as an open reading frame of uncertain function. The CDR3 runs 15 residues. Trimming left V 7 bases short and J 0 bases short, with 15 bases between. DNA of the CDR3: TGTGCCAGCACTCGACAGTCCCCCATGAACACTGAAGCTTTCTTT. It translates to CASTRQSPMNTEAFF.

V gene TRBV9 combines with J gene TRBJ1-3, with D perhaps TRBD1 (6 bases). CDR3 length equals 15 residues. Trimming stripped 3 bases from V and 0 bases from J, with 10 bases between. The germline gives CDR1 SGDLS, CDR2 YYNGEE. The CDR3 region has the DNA TGTGCCAGCAGCGCGGACAGCTACTCTGGAAACACCATATATTTT. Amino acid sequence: CASSADSYSGNTIYF.